The 21 T cell receptor beta chains listed next were all sequenced from one sample in a study of T cell responses to AZD1222 COVID-19 vaccine. TCRdb's table, derived via immunoSEQ multiplex PCR, lists solely in-frame clones and lacks some. The sample consists of 190,000 or so clones, about 93% of them appearing once. The sequencing used peripheral blood, collected 28 days after the second AZD1222 dose. Source of these receptors: an adult who received the AZD1222 COVID-19 vaccine.

This clone turned up a few times. The chain carries TRBV10-2 and TRBJ2-7; D tentatively reads TRBD1 or TRBD2 (6 bases each). The germline V and J ends were trimmed by 6 bases and 0 bases, with 12 bases remaining between them. Per the germline V gene, CDR1 is WSHSY and CDR2 is SAAADI. This CDR3 region has 14 residues. The CDR3 DNA is TGCGCCAGCAGAAGGGGGGTGGGCTCCTACGAGCAGTACTTC. Translating gives CASRRGVGSYEQYF.

This chain links TRBV2 with TRBJ2-4; a weak D match, TRBD2 (7 bases). Trimming removed 5 bases from V and 8 bases from J, with 19 bases in between. This CDR3 is 15 amino acids long. CDR1 SNHLY and CDR2 FYNNEI come from the germline V gene. The CDR3 loop reads CASSPSGGGGDIQYF. As DNA, the CDR3 is TGTGCCAGCAGTCCCAGTGGGGGCGGGGGTGACATTCAGTACTTC.

The chain combines TRBV28 with TRBJ1-2, with 8 positions matching TRBD1. Germline V lookup: CDR1 MDHEN, CDR2 SYDVKM. The CDR3 length is 15 residues. Trimming took 5 bases from V and 5 from J; bases not matched to a gene: 10. CDR3 nucleotides: TGTGCCAGCAGTCCACGACAGGGGAGAGGATATGGCTACACCTTC. This translates into CASSPRQGRGYGYTF.

With respect to this clone: The junction differs from germline at one of its ends, possibly a read error. CDR3 region: CASSYSASAGANVLTF. DNA of the CDR3: TGTGCCAGCAGTTACTCGGCCTCGGCTGGGGCCAACGTCCTGACTTTT. The chain uses TRBV6-5 and TRBJ2-6; D possibly corresponds to TRBD1 (5 bases). The germline CDR1 and CDR2 sequences are MNHEY and SVGAGI. The CDR3 covers 16 residues.

The rearrangement uses TRBV9 and TRBJ1-6; maybe TRBD1 (5 bases). This CDR3 contains 15 residues. Between the trimmed V and J ends, which lost 0 bases and 9 bases, there was a span of 13 bases. The germline gives CDR1 SGDLS, CDR2 YYNGEE. The CDR3 DNA sequence: TGTGCCAGCAGCGTAGAAGGCAGGGTGGGTTCACCCCTCCACTTT. As protein: CASSVEGRVGSPLHF. Based on the CDR3 plus reference TRBV9 and TRBJ1-6, the full variable domain is DSGVTQTPKHLITATGQRVTLRCSPRSGDLSVYWYQQSLDQGLQFLIQYYNGEERAKGNILERFSAQQFPDLHSELNLSSLELGDSALYFCASSVEGRVGSPLHFGNGTRLTVT.

The V call is TRBV24-1, the J call TRBJ1-6, with TRBD1 matching over 7 bases. The germline V gene encodes CDR1 KGHDR and CDR2 SFDVKD. The V and J ends lost 5 bases and 7 bases, in that order; junction bases with no gene match: 10. CDR3 length equals 16 residues. Here the CDR3 reads CATSAQTGRWNSPLHF. The CDR3 DNA reads as TGTGCCACCAGTGCCCAGACAGGGCGATGGAATTCACCCCTCCACTTT.

The gene calls are TRBV9 and TRBJ2-5; D may be TRBD2 (6 bases). The germline V and J ends were trimmed by 4 bases and 4 bases, with 14 bases remaining between them. Germline CDR1 and CDR2: SGDLS and YYNGEE. The CDR3 contains 14 residues. The DNA for the CDR3 is TGTGCCAGCAGCCCCTCGGACTATTTAGAGACCCAGTACTTC. Its translation is CASSPSDYLETQYF. The entire variable domain, with the rest obtained from reference TRBV9 and TRBJ2-5, is as follows: DSGVTQTPKHLITATGQRVTLRCSPRSGDLSVYWYQQSLDQGLQFLIQYYNGEERAKGNILERFSAQQFPDLHSELNLSSLELGDSALYFCASSPSDYLETQYFGPGTRLLVL.

The chain recombines TRBV7-9 with TRBJ1-1; a weak D match, TRBD1 (5 bases). Germline assignment: CDR1 SEHNR and CDR2 FQNEAQ (reference sequence). The CDR3 runs to 15 residues. V was trimmed by 3 bases and J by 5 bases, leaving 16 bases between them. The CDR3 coding sequence is TGTGCCAGCAGCTTCGGTCAGGGTCGAGGGACTGAAGCTTTCTTT. It translates to CASSFGQGRGTEAFF.

CDR3 loop: CSVGVRGRLDGANVLTF. DNA of the CDR3: TGCAGCGTTGGGGTCAGGGGGCGTTTAGACGGGGCCAACGTCCTGACTTTC. V and J are TRBV29-1 and TRBJ2-6; 8 bases align to TRBD1. Germline CDR1 SQVTM, CDR2 ANQGSEA. With V trimmed by 4 bases and J by 4 bases, 12 bases remained unmatched. The CDR3 contains 17 residues.

This sequence joins TRBV30 and TRBJ1-5, with 7 bases matching TRBD1. This CDR3 is 16 amino acids long. The V segment lost 0 bases and the J segment 3 bases; nucleotides outside the gene matches: 8. Per germline, CDR1 GTSNPN and CDR2 SVGIG (reference sequence). CDR3 coding DNA: TGTGCCTGGAGTGTAATGGGACAGAACCACAATCAGCCCCAGCATTTT. Translating gives CAWSVMGQNHNQPQHF.

The chain recombines TRBV1 with TRBJ2-5; the table's D call of TRBD1 was not tested on the DNA. TRBV1 is noted as a pseudogene. The CDR3 has 17 residues. As DNA, the CDR3 is TGCACCAGCAGCCAAGAGGACAGGGTTCATTATCGAGAGACCCAGTACTTC. It encodes CTSSQEDRVHYRETQYF.

Details on this clone: Other DNA sequences in the same sample also yield this CDR3. This rearrangement joins TRBV5-6 to TRBJ2-2, with D perhaps being TRBD1 or TRBD2 (5 bases each). V was cut by 0 bases and J by 0 bases, with 6 bases left in between. This CDR3 is 15 amino acids long. In germline, CDR1 is SGHDT, CDR2 YYEEEE. The CDR3 bases are TGTGCCAGCAGCTTGGGGGGGACGAACACCGGGGAGCTGTTTTTT. Its translation: CASSLGGTNTGELFF.

J is TRBJ1-1 and V is TRBV6-2 or TRBV6-3, with TRBD1 identical over 8 bases. The CDR3 sequence is 13 residues long. J gave up 6 bases and V 5 bases, and 5 bases lay outside the gene matches. Looked up from germline, CDR1 is MNHEY and CDR2 is SVGEGT. Here the CDR3 reads CASSTRTGSEAFF. DNA of the CDR3: TGTGCCAGCAGTACGAGGACAGGGTCTGAAGCTTTCTTT.

The rearrangement joins TRBV5-5 to TRBJ1-1, with 9 bases that match TRBD1. This CDR3 has 15 amino acids. The V gene's germline CDR1 is SGHKS and CDR2 YYEKEE (reference sequence). Unmatched junction bases numbered 6, after V lost 3 bases and J lost 3 bases. In DNA, the CDR3 is TGTGCCAGCAGCTGGCCGAGGACAGGGGACACTGAAGCTTTCTTT. It encodes CASSWPRTGDTEAFF.

The gene calls are TRBV6-5 and TRBJ1-5; 9 bases align to TRBD1. This CDR3 contains 14 residues. Germline-derived CDR1 and CDR2 are MNHEY and SVGAGI. After removal of 6 bases from V and 3 bases from J, the junction contained 3 bases not matched to a gene. CDR3 in DNA: TGTGCCAGCAGGGACAGGGGATACAATCAGCCCCAGCATTTT. It is translated as CASRDRGYNQPQHF.

The chain is built from TRBV5-5 and TRBJ1-3; tentatively, D is TRBD1 (6 bases). CDR1 is SGHKS, CDR2 YYEKEE, per germline (reference sequence). Trimming pared 5 bases from V and 2 bases from J, leaving 14 bases between. The CDR3 has 15 residues. The CDR3 region has the DNA TGTGCCAGCAGTCAACAGGGCCCTGCTGGAAACACCATATATTTT. Translation: CASSQQGPAGNTIYF.

This chain joins TRBV5-6 and TRBJ2-5; D might be TRBD2 (6 bases). The germline gives CDR1 SGHDT, CDR2 YYEEEE. This CDR3 contains 14 residues. Trimming left V 4 bases short and J 4 bases short, with 14 bases between. The CDR3 DNA sequence: TGTGCCAGCAGCCCGGGGGTAGCGCGAGAGACCCAGTACTTC. Residues: CASSPGVARETQYF.

The chain combines TRBV11-2 with TRBJ1-1; D gene unclear. Germline CDR1 SGHAT, CDR2 FQNNGV. Trimming left V 3 bases short and J 1 base short, with 6 bases between. The CDR3 sequence is 13 residues long. The CDR3 DNA is TGTGCCAGCAGCTTGTCGGGGAACACTGAAGCTTTCTTT. Its translation: CASSLSGNTEAFF.

The rearrangement uses TRBV3-1 (or the pseudogene TRBV3-2) and TRBJ1-1; 7 nucleotides match TRBD1. The CDR3 is 16 amino acids. The germline V gene has CDR1 LGHDT and CDR2 YNNKEL (reference sequence). Trimming cost V 0 bases and J 7 bases; bases outside gene matches: 11. The CDR3 DNA reads as TGTGCCAGCAGCCAAGATCAGCCAGGGGGGTATGGTGAAGCTTTCTTT. This gives the protein CASSQDQPGGYGEAFF.

This sequence joins TRBV20-1 and TRBJ2-4; TRBD2 is a possible D gene (6 bases). Germline V gene sequence: CDR1 DFQATT, CDR2 SNEGSKA (reference sequence). Trimming stripped 1 base from V and 15 bases from J, with 13 bases between. The CDR3 loop spans 11 amino acids. The CDR3 coding sequence is TGCAGTGCTAGAGGGAGGGACCCGTTGTACTTC. Its protein product is CSARGRDPLYF.

The chain has TRBV28 and TRBJ2-1; no definite D call. Trimming removed 6 bases from V and 7 bases from J, with 7 bases in between. The CDR3 extends over 11 amino acids. Germline V gene sequence: CDR1 MDHEN, CDR2 SYDVKM. Here the CDR3 reads CASRLRNEQFF. The CDR3 region has the DNA TGTGCCAGCAGACTACGGAATGAGCAGTTCTTC.